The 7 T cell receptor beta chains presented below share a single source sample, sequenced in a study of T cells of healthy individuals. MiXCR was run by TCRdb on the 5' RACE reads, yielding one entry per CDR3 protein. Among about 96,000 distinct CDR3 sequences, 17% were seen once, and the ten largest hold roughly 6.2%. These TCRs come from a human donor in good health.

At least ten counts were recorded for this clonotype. The CDR3 DNA sequence: TGCGCCAGCAGCTTGGACGGGAGGGTGGGTTACGAGCAGTACTTC. This codes for CASSLDGRVGYEQYF. The rearrangement uses TRBV5-1 and TRBJ2-7; TRBD2 agrees at 8 bases. This CDR3 has 15 amino acids. V was pared by 0 bases and J by 4 bases, with 6 bases of the junction left unmatched. Per the germline V gene, CDR1 is SGHRS and CDR2 is YFSETQ.

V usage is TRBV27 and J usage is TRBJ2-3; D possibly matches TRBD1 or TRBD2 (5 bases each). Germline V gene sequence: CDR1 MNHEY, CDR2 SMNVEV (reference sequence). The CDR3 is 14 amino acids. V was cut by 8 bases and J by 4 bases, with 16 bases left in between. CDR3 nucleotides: TGTGCCAGCCGCCGGGACCTGGGTTCAGATACGCAGTATTTT. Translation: CASRRDLGSDTQYF.

The CDR3 DNA is TGTGCCAGCCAACTGTGGGCTAGCGGGATCCAGGGTGAGCAGTTCTTC. This codes for CASQLWASGIQGEQFF. The chain uses TRBV11-2 and TRBJ2-1, with TRBD2 matching 9 bases. The V gene end was trimmed by 8 bases and the J gene end by 9 bases; junction bases not matched to a gene: 17. The CDR3 has 16 residues. The germline V gene encodes CDR1 SGHAT and CDR2 FQNNGV.

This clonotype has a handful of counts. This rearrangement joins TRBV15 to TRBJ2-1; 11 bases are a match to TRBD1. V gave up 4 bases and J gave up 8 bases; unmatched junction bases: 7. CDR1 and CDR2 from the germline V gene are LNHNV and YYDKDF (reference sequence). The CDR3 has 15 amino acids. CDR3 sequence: CATSTGTGGFDEQFF. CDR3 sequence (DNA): TGTGCCACCAGCACCGGGACAGGGGGTTTCGATGAGCAGTTCTTC.

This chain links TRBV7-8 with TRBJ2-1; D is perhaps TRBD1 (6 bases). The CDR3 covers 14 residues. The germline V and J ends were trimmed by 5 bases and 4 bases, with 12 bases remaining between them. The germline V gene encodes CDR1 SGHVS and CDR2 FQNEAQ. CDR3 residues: CASSAQTGYNEQFF. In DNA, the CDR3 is TGTGCCAGCAGCGCCCAGACAGGTTACAATGAGCAGTTCTTC.

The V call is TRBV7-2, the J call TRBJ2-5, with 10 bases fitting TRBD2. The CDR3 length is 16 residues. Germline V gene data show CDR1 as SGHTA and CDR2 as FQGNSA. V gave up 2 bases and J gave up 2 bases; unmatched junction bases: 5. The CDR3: CASSLIPAGGQETQYF. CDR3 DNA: TGTGCCAGCAGCTTAATTCCAGCGGGGGGGCAAGAGACCCAGTACTTC.

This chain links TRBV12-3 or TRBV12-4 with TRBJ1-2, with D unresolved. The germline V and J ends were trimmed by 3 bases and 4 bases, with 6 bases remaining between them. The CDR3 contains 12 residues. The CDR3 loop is CASSLKIYGYTF. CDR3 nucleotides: TGTGCCAGCAGTTTGAAGATCTATGGCTACACCTTC.